This T cell receptor beta chain appears in the sequencing data of a study of cytomegalovirus exposure and HLA in healthy donors. The study, taken as a whole, reports: TRBV6-2, TRBV6-3 and some other V segments were unresolvable in 87-base-pair reads. Earlier findings revealed that most TCR beta V segments proved productive either about 90% or about 30% of the time. What TCR beta sequences reportedly achieved was accurate prediction of HLA-A and HLA-B alleles in most subjects.

Concerning this clone itself: Its antigen remains unidentified.

PCR used 60 Vbeta primers and 13 Jbeta primers. Sequencing was performed with immunoSEQ multiplex PCR; in TCRdb, only in-frame clones are kept and a portion is missing. The sample has 150,000 to 200,000 clones, approximately 85% seen once. Trimming removed 5 bases from V and 3 bases from J; junction bases left unmatched: 4. Germline CDR1 SEHNR, CDR2 FQNEAQ (reference sequence). This CDR3 region has 14 residues. This TCR derives from a man between 18 and 29 years old in good health and CMV-seropositive. Sequences were obtained from PBMCs. The V and J genes are TRBV7-9 and TRBJ1-3; 7 bases align to TRBD1. The chain's CDR3 is CASSRQGGGNTIYF. DNA of the CDR3: TGTGCCAGCAGCCGACAGGGCGGTGGAAACACCATATATTTT.